Shown below are 8 T cell receptor beta chains from a single sample sequenced in a study of shared clonotypes between healthy human individuals. Sequenced by immunoSEQ multiplex PCR; TCRdb stores in-frame clones only, minus some. The data hold about 2.5 million clones, with roughly 92% observed a single time. Sequenced: naive CD4+ T cells from PBMCs. The subset: CD45RA+ positively selected. These receptors were taken from a man younger than 35 in good health. Some clones in this sample may be carry-over from other donors' samples.

This clone showed up just once. This chain links TRBV9 with TRBJ2-3; the match to TRBD2 covers 7 bases. Trimming at V came to 3 bases and at J to 4 bases, leaving 11 bases not matched to a gene. CDR1 is SGDLS, CDR2 YYNGEE, per germline. The CDR3 covers 16 residues. The CDR3 sequence: CASSGPRGAGADTQYF. CDR3 coding DNA: TGTGCCAGCAGCGGGCCCCGCGGTGCGGGGGCAGATACGCAGTATTTT.

A few counts support this clone. Other nucleotide sequences in the sample specify the same CDR3. The chain links TRBV28 to TRBJ2-7; 10 bases are shared with TRBD1. The V gene end was trimmed by 4 bases and the J gene end by 4 bases; junction bases not matched to a gene: 1. Germline V gene data show CDR1 as MDHEN and CDR2 as SYDVKM. There are 13 residues in the CDR3. The CDR3 sequence: CASSSGQGYEQYF. CDR3 nucleotides: TGTGCCAGCAGTTCGGGACAGGGGTACGAGCAGTACTTC.

The rearrangement links TRBV6-4 to TRBJ1-5; 7 bases align to TRBD1. Germline V gene lookup returns CDR1 MRHNA and CDR2 SNTAGT. The trim removed 3 bases at V and 8 bases at J, leaving 16 bases unmatched. The CDR3 has 17 amino acids. This chain's CDR3 is CASSEHQSTGAPKPQHF. The CDR3 DNA sequence: TGTGCCAGCAGTGAGCACCAAAGTACAGGGGCCCCTAAGCCCCAGCATTTT.

The chain recombines TRBV5-1 with TRBJ2-5; the D gene is possibly TRBD1 (5 bases). CDR3 length equals 16 residues. The germline gives CDR1 SGHRS, CDR2 YFSETQ. Trimming removed 0 bases from V and 2 bases from J, with 14 bases in between. DNA for the CDR3: TGCGCCAGCAGCTTGGGTGTGGGGCAGGCTCAAGAGACCCAGTACTTC. Residues: CASSLGVGQAQETQYF.

The CDR3 nucleotides read TGTGCCAGTAGTATTTTGAAGGCCCTAAATCAGCCCCAGCATTTT. This translates into CASSILKALNQPQHF. V gene TRBV19 combines with J gene TRBJ1-5; D is undetermined. Trimming removed 3 bases from V and 4 bases from J, with 13 bases in between. Germline V gene lookup returns CDR1 LNHDA and CDR2 SQIVND (reference sequence). The CDR3 runs to 15 residues.

The chain is built from TRBV15 and TRBJ2-3; no clear D. Per germline, CDR1 LNHNV and CDR2 YYDKDF (reference sequence). Trimming removed 3 bases at V and 0 bases at J, with 4 bases between. The CDR3 loop spans 13 amino acids. The CDR3 protein is CATSRSSTDTQYF. In DNA form, the CDR3 reads TGTGCCACCAGCAGGTCTAGCACAGATACGCAGTATTTT.

This clone has only a few counts. The rearrangement links TRBV10-3 to TRBJ1-1; D not resolved. The CDR3 is 12 residues long. V was clipped by 5 bases and J by 6 bases, with 10 bases between them. Germline V CDR1 and CDR2: ENHRY, SYGVKD. CDR3 nucleotides: TGTGCCATCAGTCGGAACAGTGCTGAAGCTTTCTTT. It is translated as CAISRNSAEAFF.

J is TRBJ1-1 and V is TRBV27, with 8 bases aligning to TRBD1. The ends lost 3 bases at V and 8 bases at J; junction bases unmatched: 2. The germline V gene has CDR1 MNHEY and CDR2 SMNVEV (reference sequence). CDR3 length: 12 amino acids. The CDR3 reads CASSFGQGEAFF. CDR3 sequence (DNA): TGTGCCAGCAGTTTCGGACAGGGAGAAGCTTTCTTT.